These 7 T cell receptor beta chains originate from one sample sequenced in a study of T cells in Graves' hyperthyroidism and ophthalmopathy. TCR beta CDR3 region amplification was performed from RNA transcripts. First-round RT-PCR targeting the TCR CDR3 was performed with the HTBI primer set. TCRdb reprocessed the multiplex PCR reads via MiXCR and lists one record per CDR3 protein. Of roughly 500,000 distinct CDR3 sequences listed, around 43% are singletons. Sequenced: peripheral blood or thyroid tissue (not recorded which). The receptors shown here come from an adult woman with Graves' disease, either hyperthyroidism or ophthalmopathy (not recorded which).

V and J are TRBV29-1 and TRBJ1-4; 9 nucleotides align to TRBD1. The length of the CDR3 is 13 residues. Germline assignment: CDR1 SQVTM and CDR2 ANQGSEA. The V segment lost 7 bases and the J segment 8 bases; nucleotides outside the gene matches: 8. In nucleotides, the CDR3 is TGCAGCGCCAAGACAGGGGGGCGGGAAAAACTGTTTTTT. Residues: CSAKTGGREKLFF.

On this clonotype: Germline and junction disagree at one end, which may indicate a read error. DNA of the CDR3: TGCGCCAGCAGCTTGGGGACAGGTGGAGCGATGACCCAGTACTTC. Translating it yields CASSLGTGGAMTQYF. The chain joins TRBV7-9 to TRBJ2-5; 8 bases align to TRBD1. The germline V gene encodes CDR1 SEHNR and CDR2 FQNEAQ (reference sequence). The CDR3 has 15 amino acids.

The chain is built from TRBV7-9 and TRBJ1-6; D not certain. Per the germline V gene, CDR1 is SEHNR and CDR2 is FQNEAQ (reference sequence). CDR3 length: 14 amino acids. Trimming removed 5 bases from V and 9 bases from J, with 14 bases in between. The chain's CDR3 is CASSRAGEISPLHF. CDR3 bases: TGTGCCAGCAGCAGGGCCGGGGAGATTTCACCCCTCCACTTT.

J is TRBJ2-5 and V is TRBV10-1; TRBD1 or TRBD2 may be the D gene (5 bases each). Trimming stripped 5 bases from V and 7 bases from J, with 11 bases between. Germline CDR1 and CDR2: WNHNN and SYGVQD (reference sequence). This CDR3 is 12 amino acids long. The CDR3 is CASSPGDRTQYF. The CDR3 region has the DNA TGCGCCAGCAGTCCTGGGGACCGGACCCAGTACTTC.

Of note for this clonotype: Sequence at one end of the junction differs from germline and may be a read error. The chain employs TRBV20-1 and TRBJ1-2, with 8 bases lining up with TRBD1. Per the germline V gene, CDR1 is DFQATT and CDR2 is SNEGSKA (reference sequence). This CDR3 has 13 amino acids. The DNA of the CDR3 is TGCAGTGCTGGAGACAGGGGCGACGGCGGCTACACCTTC. Its translation: CSAGDRGDGGYTF.

This clonotype was seen a single time. The chain carries TRBV15 and TRBJ2-7; D possibly matches TRBD1 or TRBD2 (5 bases each). Trimming left V 10 bases short and J 4 bases short, with 17 bases between. The CDR3 is 13 residues long. Germline V gives CDR1 LNHNV, CDR2 YYDKDF (reference sequence). The CDR3 loop reads CANIGTGGYEQYF. The CDR3 coding sequence is TGTGCCAACATAGGGACGGGCGGGTACGAGCAGTACTTC.

In this sample, this clonotype turned up many times. The V and J genes are TRBV7-2 and TRBJ2-7; D is unclear. CDR3 length: 16 amino acids. The V and J ends lost 4 bases and 3 bases respectively, with 19 bases between them. The germline V gene encodes CDR1 SGHTA and CDR2 FQGNSA. For the CDR3, the DNA is TGTGCCAGCAGCTGGTCGGCGTTGGGCACATACTACGAGCAGTACTTC. Protein product: CASSWSALGTYYEQYF.